This paragraph covers one T cell receptor (beta chain) sequence. Here immunoSEQ multiplex PCR was the method, and the copy in TCRdb shows in-frame clones only, minus some. Of millions of clones in the sample, roughly nine tenths are singletons; the top ten hold about 0.13%. The entry originates in a study of shared clonotypes between healthy human individuals. Study in general: Participating donors consisted of two women and a few men aged 18 to 49.

The CDR3 spans 13 residues. V lost 5 bases to trimming and J lost 6 bases, with 11 bases between them. Germline CDR1 SGHTA, CDR2 FQGTGA. This TCR was sampled from a man aged 18-30 years in good health. Source material: naive CD4+ T cells sorted from blood. As for subset: CD45RA+ positively selected. The V call is TRBV7-3, the J call TRBJ2-1; D possibly corresponds to TRBD2 (5 bases). CDR3 protein: CASSREYGNEQFF. CDR3 nucleotides: TGTGCCAGCAGCCGGGAATATGGCAATGAGCAGTTCTTC.